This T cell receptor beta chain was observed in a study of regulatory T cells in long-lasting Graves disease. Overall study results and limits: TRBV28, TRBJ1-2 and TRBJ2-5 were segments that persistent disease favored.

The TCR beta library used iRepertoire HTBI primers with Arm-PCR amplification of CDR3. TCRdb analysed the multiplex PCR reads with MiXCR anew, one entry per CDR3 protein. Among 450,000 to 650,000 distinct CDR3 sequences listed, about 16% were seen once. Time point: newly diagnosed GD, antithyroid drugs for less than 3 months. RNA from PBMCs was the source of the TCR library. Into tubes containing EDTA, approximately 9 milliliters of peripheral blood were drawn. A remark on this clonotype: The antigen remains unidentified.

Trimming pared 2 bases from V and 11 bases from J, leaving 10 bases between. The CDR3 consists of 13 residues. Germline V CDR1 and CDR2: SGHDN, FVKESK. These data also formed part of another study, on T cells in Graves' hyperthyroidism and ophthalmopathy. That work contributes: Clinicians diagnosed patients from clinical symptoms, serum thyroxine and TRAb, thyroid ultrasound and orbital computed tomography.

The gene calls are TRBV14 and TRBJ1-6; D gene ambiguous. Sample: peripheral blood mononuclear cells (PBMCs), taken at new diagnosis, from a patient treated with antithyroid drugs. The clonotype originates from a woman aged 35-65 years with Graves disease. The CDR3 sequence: CASSQIGGPPLHF. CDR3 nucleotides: TGTGCCAGCAGCCAAATCGGCGGGCCACCCCTCCACTTT.